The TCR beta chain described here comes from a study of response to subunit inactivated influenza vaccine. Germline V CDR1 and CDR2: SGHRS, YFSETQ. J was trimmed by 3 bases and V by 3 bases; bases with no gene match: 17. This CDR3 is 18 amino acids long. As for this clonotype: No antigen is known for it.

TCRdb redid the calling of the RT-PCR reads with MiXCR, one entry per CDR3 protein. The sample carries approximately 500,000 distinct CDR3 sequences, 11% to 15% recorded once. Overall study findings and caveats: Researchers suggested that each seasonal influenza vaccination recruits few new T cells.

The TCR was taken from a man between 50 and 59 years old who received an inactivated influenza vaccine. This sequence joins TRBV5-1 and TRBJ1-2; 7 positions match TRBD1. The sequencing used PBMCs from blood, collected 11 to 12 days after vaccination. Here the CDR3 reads CASSSIQTGTARDYGYTF. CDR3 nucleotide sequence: TGCGCCAGCAGCTCAATACAAACTGGGACAGCACGGGACTATGGCTACACCTTC.